The T cell receptor beta chain described here comes from a study of T cell changes during pregnancy in multiple sclerosis. TCRdb keeps only in-frame clones here, not all; method: immunoSEQ multiplex PCR. Here the sample spans fewer than 35,000 clones, just over 90% being singletons. This receptor was taken from a female donor with multiple sclerosis, enrolled in a pregnancy study. The sequencing used CD4+ T cells from peripheral blood mononuclear cells, collected after pregnancy.

For the CDR3, the DNA is TGTGCCAGCGGGGCGGGGGACACAGATACGCAGTATTTT. Translation gives CASGAGDTDTQYF. The chain recombines TRBV6-6 with TRBJ2-3; 7 nucleotides agree with TRBD2. Germline-derived CDR1 and CDR2 are MNHNY and SVGAGI (reference sequence). The CDR3 extends over 13 amino acids. The junction had 4 bases not matched to a gene; V was cut back by 8 bases and J by 2 bases.